Presented here are 10 T cell receptor beta chains from one specimen sequenced in a study of blood T cell repertoires in COVID-19. The assay was immunoSEQ multiplex PCR, and TCRdb's table has in-frame clones only and misses some. The sample lists 300,000 or so clones, 80% to 90% occurring once. The sequenced sample consisted of peripheral blood. The receptors derive from a woman aged 50 to 60 with acute or convalescent COVID-19.

The chain combines TRBV6-2 or TRBV6-3 with TRBJ1-1; D perhaps matches TRBD1 (5 bases). The CDR3 runs 16 residues. The V and J ends lost 2 bases and 1 base respectively, with 14 bases between them. Germline V gives CDR1 MNHEY, CDR2 SVGEGT. CDR3 coding DNA: TGTGCCAGCAGTTACATCGCCAGGGCTGGGAACACTGAAGCTTTCTTT. Translating gives CASSYIARAGNTEAFF.

The rearrangement uses TRBV10-1 and TRBJ2-7; 7 bases are shared with TRBD2. Germline CDR1 is WNHNN and CDR2 is SYGVQD (reference sequence). This CDR3 comprises 14 residues. Losses at the gene ends were 10 bases for V and 2 bases for J; bases not matched to a gene: 11. The CDR3 sequence is CATFIAGPPYEQYF. Written as DNA, the CDR3 is TGCGCCACCTTCATAGCGGGCCCACCCTACGAGCAGTACTTC.

As for this clone: Other DNA sequences in this specimen translate into the identical CDR3. V usage is TRBV2 and J usage is TRBJ2-3; TRBD1 aligns across 11 bases. The CDR3 totals 15 residues. Trimming cost V 4 bases and J 3 bases; bases outside gene matches: 3. Looked up from germline, CDR1 is SNHLY and CDR2 is FYNNEI. Written as DNA, the CDR3 is TGTGCCAGCAGTGTGGACAGGGGGCAAACAGATACGCAGTATTTT. It translates to CASSVDRGQTDTQYF.

With respect to this clone: The identical CDR3 is also encoded by other nucleotide sequences in the sample. V is TRBV18 and J is TRBJ2-5, with a tentative D call TRBD2 (6 bases). The CDR3 loop spans 13 amino acids. Trimming stripped 3 bases from V and 5 bases from J, with 10 bases between. Germline values: CDR1 KGHSH, CDR2 LQKENI. The CDR3 DNA is TGTGCCAGCTCACCCCAGGGAGGCGAGACCCAGTACTTC. Protein sequence: CASSPQGGETQYF.

V gene TRBV30 combines with J gene TRBJ2-7, with D possibly matching TRBD1 (6 bases). This CDR3 contains 15 residues. V was cut by 0 bases and J by 0 bases, with 12 bases left in between. CDR1 and CDR2 from the germline V gene are GTSNPN and SVGIG (reference sequence). The CDR3 DNA sequence: TGTGCCTGGAGTGTACACACGGACAGCTCCTACGAGCAGTACTTC. Protein sequence: CAWSVHTDSSYEQYF.

The chain uses TRBV3-1 (or the pseudogene TRBV3-2) and TRBJ1-1; 9 bases are shared with TRBD1. The CDR3 has 14 residues. V lost 8 bases to trimming and J lost 5 bases; unmatched junction nucleotides: 9. In germline, CDR1 is LGHDT, CDR2 YNNKEL (reference sequence). The CDR3 sequence is CASGGVTGGTEAFF. Here the CDR3 DNA reads TGTGCCAGCGGAGGCGTGACAGGGGGAACTGAAGCTTTCTTT.

The genes are TRBV5-1 and TRBJ2-1, with 7 positions matching TRBD2. This CDR3 contains 12 residues. Germline trimming cut 7 bases from V and 10 bases from J; bases unmatched to any gene: 8. Per germline, CDR1 SGHRS and CDR2 YFSETQ. The CDR3 here is CASSGEGNEQFF. In DNA form, the CDR3 reads TGCGCCAGCTCCGGGGAGGGGAACGAGCAGTTCTTC.

CDR3 loop: CASSIVDREFGGYTF. The DNA of the CDR3 is TGTGCCAGTAGTATAGTTGATCGGGAATTCGGTGGCTACACCTTC. J is TRBJ1-2 and V is TRBV19, with D hard to call. The V and J ends lost 1 base and 7 bases respectively, with 16 bases between them. Germline-derived CDR1 and CDR2 are LNHDA and SQIVND (reference sequence). The CDR3 is made up of 15 amino acids.

V is TRBV30 and J is TRBJ2-3; possible D gene TRBD1, 5 bases. The CDR3 sequence is 15 residues long. The V end was cut by 4 bases, the J end by 2 bases, with 16 bases between. Germline CDR1 and CDR2: GTSNPN and SVGIG (reference sequence). The CDR3 region is CAWIRGQAFTDTQYF. In nucleotides, the CDR3 is TGTGCCTGGATAAGGGGCCAGGCCTTCACAGATACGCAGTATTTT.

The V and J genes are TRBV6-6 and TRBJ1-6; D gene unclear. Looked up from germline, CDR1 is MNHNY and CDR2 is SVGAGI (reference sequence). There are 14 residues in the CDR3. V lost 2 bases to trimming and J lost 10 bases, with 12 bases between them. The CDR3 is CASSYGPPGSPLHF. The CDR3 coding sequence is TGTGCCAGCAGTTACGGTCCGCCGGGGTCACCCCTCCACTTT.